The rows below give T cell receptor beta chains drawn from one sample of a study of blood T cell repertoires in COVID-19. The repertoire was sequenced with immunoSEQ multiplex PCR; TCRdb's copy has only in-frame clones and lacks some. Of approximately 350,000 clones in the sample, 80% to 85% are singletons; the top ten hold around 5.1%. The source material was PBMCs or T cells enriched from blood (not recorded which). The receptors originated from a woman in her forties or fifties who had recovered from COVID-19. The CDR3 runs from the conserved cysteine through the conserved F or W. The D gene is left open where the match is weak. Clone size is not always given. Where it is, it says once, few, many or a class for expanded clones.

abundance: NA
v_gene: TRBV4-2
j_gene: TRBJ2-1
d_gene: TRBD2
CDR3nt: TGTGCCAGCAGCCAAGATGGATCTAGCGGGGGGGCCGGGTCCTACAATGAGCAGTTCTTC
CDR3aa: CASSQDGSSGGAGSYNEQFF

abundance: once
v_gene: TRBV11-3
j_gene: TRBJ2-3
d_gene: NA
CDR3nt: TGTGCCAGCAGCCCAGGCAGTACGCAGTATTTT
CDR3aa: CASSPGSTQYF

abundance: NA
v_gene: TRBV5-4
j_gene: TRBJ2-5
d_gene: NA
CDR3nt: TGTGCCAGCAGCCCCGGGCAAGAAATAGGGAGAGAGACCCAGTACTTC
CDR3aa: CASSPGQEIGRETQYF

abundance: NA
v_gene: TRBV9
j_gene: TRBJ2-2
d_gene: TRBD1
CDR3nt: TGTGCCAGCAGCGCCCCCTCCGGGACAGAAAGGACCACCGGGGAGCTGTTTTTT
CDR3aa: CASSAPSGTERTTGELFF

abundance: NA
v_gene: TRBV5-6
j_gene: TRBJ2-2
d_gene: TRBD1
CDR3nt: TGTGCCAGCAGTCTGGACAGGGGCCAGGGCGGGGAGCTGTTTTTT
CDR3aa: CASSLDRGQGGELFF

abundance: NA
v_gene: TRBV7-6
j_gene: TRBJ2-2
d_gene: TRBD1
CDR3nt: TGTGCCAGCAGTAACAGGGGTGGGGAGCTGTTTTTT
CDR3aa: CASSNRGGELFF

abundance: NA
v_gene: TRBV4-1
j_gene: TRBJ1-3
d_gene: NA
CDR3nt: TGCGCCAGCAGCCAAGACGTCTCTGGAAACACCATATATTTT
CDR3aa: CASSQDVSGNTIYF

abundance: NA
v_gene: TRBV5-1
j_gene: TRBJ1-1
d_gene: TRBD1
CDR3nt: TGCGCCAGCAGCTGGGGGACAGGGAGCAGAAGGACTGAAGCTTTCTTT
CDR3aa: CASSWGTGSRRTEAFF

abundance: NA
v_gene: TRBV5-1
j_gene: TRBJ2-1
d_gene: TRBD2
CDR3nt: TGCGCCAGCAGCCCCTCTGCTAGCGGGGCTTACAATGAGCAGTTCTTC
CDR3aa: CASSPSASGAYNEQFF

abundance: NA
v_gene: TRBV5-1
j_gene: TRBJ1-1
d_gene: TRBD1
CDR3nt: TGCGCCAGCAGCGATGGACAGGTGGGGTTAGACGCTGAAGCTTTCTTT
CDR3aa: CASSDGQVGLDAEAFF

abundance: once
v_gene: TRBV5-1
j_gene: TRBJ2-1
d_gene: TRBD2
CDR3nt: TGCGCCAGCAGCTTGTTCTCAGGTCTGGCTAGCGGGAGGGGTTACTCCTACAATGAGCAGTTCTTC
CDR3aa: CASSLFSGLASGRGYSYNEQFF

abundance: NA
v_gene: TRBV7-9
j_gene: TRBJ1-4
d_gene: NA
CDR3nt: TGTGCCAGCAGCTTAGGGATACAGGGAACCGAAAAACTGTTTTTT
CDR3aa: CASSLGIQGTEKLFF

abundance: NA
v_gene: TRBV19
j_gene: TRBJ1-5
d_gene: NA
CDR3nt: TGTGCCAGTAGTACTCCGGGGGGTGGTATACAGCCCCAGCATTTT
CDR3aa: CASSTPGGGIQPQHF

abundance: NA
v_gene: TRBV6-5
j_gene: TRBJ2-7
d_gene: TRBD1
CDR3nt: TGTGCCAGCAGTCTACAAGGACAGGTCACCTACGAGCAGTACTTC
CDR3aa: CASSLQGQVTYEQYF

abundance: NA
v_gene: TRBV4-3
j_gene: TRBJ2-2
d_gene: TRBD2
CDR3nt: TGCGCCAGCAGCCAGTCGGGACTAGCGGGCATCGGGGAGCTGTTTTTT
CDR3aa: CASSQSGLAGIGELFF

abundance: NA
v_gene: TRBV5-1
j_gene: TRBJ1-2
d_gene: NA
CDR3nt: TGCGCCAGCAGCTTGGGACAGCAACTTTTGAAAGGGGGCTACACCTTC
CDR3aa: CASSLGQQLLKGGYTF

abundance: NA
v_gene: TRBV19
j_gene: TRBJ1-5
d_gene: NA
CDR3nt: TGTGCCAGTAGTCCTCCGGGAAACAATCAGCCCCAGCATTTT
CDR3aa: CASSPPGNNQPQHF

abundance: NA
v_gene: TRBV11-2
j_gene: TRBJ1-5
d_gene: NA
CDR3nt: TGTGCCAGCAGCTTAGGCCAGTATAGCAATCAGCCCCAGCATTTT
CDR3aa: CASSLGQYSNQPQHF

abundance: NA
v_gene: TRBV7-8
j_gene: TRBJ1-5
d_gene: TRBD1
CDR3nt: TGTGCCAGCAGCTTAGCAGTCACAGGGGGCGCTGGCAATCAGCCCCAGCATTTT
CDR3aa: CASSLAVTGGAGNQPQHF

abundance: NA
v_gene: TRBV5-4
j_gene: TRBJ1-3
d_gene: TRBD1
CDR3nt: TGTGCCAGCAGTCGAGGACAGGACTCTGGAAACACCATATATTTT
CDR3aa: CASSRGQDSGNTIYF

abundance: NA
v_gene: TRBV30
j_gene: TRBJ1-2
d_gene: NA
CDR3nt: TGTGCCTGGAGGGCAGGCCCTAACTATGGCTACACCTTC
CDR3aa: CAWRAGPNYGYTF

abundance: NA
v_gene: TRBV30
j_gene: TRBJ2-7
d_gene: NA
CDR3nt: TGTGCCTGGAGACAGGGCTACGAGCAGTACTTC
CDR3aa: CAWRQGYEQYF

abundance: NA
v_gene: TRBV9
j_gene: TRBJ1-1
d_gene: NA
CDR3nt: TGTGCCAGCAGCGTCGGGGGTAGCACTGAAGCTTTCTTT
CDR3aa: CASSVGGSTEAFF

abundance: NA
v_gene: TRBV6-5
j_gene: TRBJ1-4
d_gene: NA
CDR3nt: TGTGCCAGCACCCCGCGTCCGGGGGAAGAAAAACTGTTTTTT
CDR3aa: CASTPRPGEEKLFF

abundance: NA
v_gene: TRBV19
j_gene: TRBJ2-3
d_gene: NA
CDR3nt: TGTGCCAGTAGAAGAAGCGGAACTAGCACAGATACGCAGTATTTT
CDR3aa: CASRRSGTSTDTQYF

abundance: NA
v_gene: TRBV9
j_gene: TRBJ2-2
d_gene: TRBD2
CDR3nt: TGTGCCAGCAGCGTAGGGGGACTAGCGACTTTCGGGGAGCTGTTTTTT
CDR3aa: CASSVGGLATFGELFF

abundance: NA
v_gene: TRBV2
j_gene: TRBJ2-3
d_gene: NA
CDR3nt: TGTGCCAGCAGTTGGGGACAAAGCACAGATACGCAGTATTTT
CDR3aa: CASSWGQSTDTQYF

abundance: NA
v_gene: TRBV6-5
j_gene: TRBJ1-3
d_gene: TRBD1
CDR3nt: TGTGCCAGCAGTTTCACCGGGACAGCAGCGGGAAACACCATATATTTT
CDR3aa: CASSFTGTAAGNTIYF

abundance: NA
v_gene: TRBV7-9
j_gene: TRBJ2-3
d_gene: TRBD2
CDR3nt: TGTGCCAGCAGGGGGCTAGCGGGAGTTACGCAGTATTTT
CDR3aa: CASRGLAGVTQYF

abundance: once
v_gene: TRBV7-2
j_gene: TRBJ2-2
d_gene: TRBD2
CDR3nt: TGTGCCAGCAGCTTAGTCGGGACTAGCGGAAACGGGGAGCTGTTTTTT
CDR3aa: CASSLVGTSGNGELFF

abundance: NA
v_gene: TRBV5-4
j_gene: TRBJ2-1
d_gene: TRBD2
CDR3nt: TGTGCCAGCAGCATCCGACTAGCTTCCTCCTACAATGAGCAGTTCTTC
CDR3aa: CASSIRLASSYNEQFF

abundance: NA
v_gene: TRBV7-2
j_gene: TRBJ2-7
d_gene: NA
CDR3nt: TGTGCCAGCAGCTTAGAATCGCGGATCAGCTACGAGCAGTACTTC
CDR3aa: CASSLESRISYEQYF

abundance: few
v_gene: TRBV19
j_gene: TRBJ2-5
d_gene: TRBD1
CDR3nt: TGTGCCAGTAACAACAGGGGTCGGGAGACCCAGTACTTC
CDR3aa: CASNNRGRETQYF

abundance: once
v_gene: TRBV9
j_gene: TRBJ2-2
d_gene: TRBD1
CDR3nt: TGTGCCAGCAGCGAGGGACAGCAGAACACCGGGGAGCTGTTTTTT
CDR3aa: CASSEGQQNTGELFF

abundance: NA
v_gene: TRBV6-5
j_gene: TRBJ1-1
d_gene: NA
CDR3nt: TGTGCCAGCAGTTACGAGAGGGTTTGGGACACTGAAGCTTTCTTT
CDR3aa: CASSYERVWDTEAFF

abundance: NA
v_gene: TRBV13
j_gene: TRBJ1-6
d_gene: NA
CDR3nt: TGTGCCAGCAGCTTTGGCGGGGAACTTACAGCTTCACCCCTCCACTTT
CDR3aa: CASSFGGELTASPLHF

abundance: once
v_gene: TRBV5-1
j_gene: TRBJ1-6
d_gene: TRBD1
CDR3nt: TGCGCCAGTCAGGCAGGGGGCCCGTCTAATTCACCCCTCCACTTT
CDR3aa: CASQAGGPSNSPLHF

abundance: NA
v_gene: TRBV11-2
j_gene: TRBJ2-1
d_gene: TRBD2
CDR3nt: TGTGCCAGCAGCCCGGTCACTAGCGGTTACAATGAGCAGTTCTTC
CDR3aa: CASSPVTSGYNEQFF

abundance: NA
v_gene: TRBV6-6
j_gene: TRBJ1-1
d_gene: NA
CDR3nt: TGTGCCAGCAGTTACCAGACAGTTAACACTGAAGCTTTCTTT
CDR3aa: CASSYQTVNTEAFF

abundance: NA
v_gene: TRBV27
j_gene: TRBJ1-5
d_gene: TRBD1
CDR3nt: TGTGCCAGCAGTTTCGACAGGGGTAATCAGCCCCAGCATTTT
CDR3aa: CASSFDRGNQPQHF

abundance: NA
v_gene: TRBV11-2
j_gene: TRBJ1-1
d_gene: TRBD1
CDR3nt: TGTGCCAGCAGCCCGACAGGGAGGACTGAAGCTTTCTTT
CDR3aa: CASSPTGRTEAFF

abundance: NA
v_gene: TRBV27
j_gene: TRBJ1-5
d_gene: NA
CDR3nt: TGTGCCAGCAGTTTACAACGCGTTGGGCCCCAGCATTTT
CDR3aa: CASSLQRVGPQHF

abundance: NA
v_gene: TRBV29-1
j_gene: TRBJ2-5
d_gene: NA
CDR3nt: TGCCGGGTTGCGGGACTGGGGGGGCCGGGAGAGACCCAGTACTTC
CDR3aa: CRVAGLGGPGETQYF

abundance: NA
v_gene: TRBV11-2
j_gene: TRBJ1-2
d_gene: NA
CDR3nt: TGTGCCAGCAGCTTACAGGGATTGGGCTATGGCTACACCTTC
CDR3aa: CASSLQGLGYGYTF

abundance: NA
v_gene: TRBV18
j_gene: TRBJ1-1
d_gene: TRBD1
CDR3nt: TGTGCCAGCTCATCACTATCGCTTCAGGGGGGTTGGAACACTGAAGCTTTCTTT
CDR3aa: CASSSLSLQGGWNTEAFF

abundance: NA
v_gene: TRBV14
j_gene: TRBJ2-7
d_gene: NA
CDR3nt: TGTGCCAGCAGCCAAGTTGTCCCCCCCGGGACATTTATCGGGACCTACGAGCAGTACTTC
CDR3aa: CASSQVVPPGTFIGTYEQYF

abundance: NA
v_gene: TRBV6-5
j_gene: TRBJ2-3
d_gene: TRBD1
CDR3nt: TGTGCCAGCAGGCTGACAGGGCCCACAGATACGCAGTATTTT
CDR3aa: CASRLTGPTDTQYF

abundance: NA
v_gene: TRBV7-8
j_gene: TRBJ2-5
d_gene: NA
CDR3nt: TGTGCCAGCAGCCCGGCAGGGGAGACCCAGTACTTC
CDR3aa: CASSPAGETQYF

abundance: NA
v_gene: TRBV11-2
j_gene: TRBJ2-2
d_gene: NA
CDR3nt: TGTGCCAGCAGCGAAACCTTAGGCGGGACAGCGGTCGGGGGGGAGCTGTTTTTT
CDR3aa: CASSETLGGTAVGGELFF

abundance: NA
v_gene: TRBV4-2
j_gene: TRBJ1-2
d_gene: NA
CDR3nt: TGTGCCAGCAGCCCTCACAGGGTCGATGGCTACACCTTC
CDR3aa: CASSPHRVDGYTF

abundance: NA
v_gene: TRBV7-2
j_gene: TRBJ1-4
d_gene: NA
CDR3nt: TGTGCCAGCAGCTTAGTAGAACGGACAGCCCCAACTAATGAAAAACTGTTTTTT
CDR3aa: CASSLVERTAPTNEKLFF

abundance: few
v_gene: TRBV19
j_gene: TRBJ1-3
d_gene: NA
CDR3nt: TGTGCCAGTAGCAACACAGATACCATGGGAAACACCATATATTTT
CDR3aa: CASSNTDTMGNTIYF

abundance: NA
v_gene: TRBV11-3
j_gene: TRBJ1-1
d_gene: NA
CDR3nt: TGTGCCAGCAGCTTAACAGGGAAGAACACTGAAGCTTTCTTT
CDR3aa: CASSLTGKNTEAFF

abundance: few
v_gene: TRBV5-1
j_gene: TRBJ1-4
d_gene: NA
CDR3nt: TGCGCCAGCAGCTTGGTTCCTGGCCCAGGTGAAAAACTGTTTTTT
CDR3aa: CASSLVPGPGEKLFF

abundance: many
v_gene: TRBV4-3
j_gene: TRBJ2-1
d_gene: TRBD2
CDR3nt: TGCGCCAGCAGCCAAGATAGTCTAGCGGGAGGCCATGATCCTCAAAATGAGCAGTTCTTC
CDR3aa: CASSQDSLAGGHDPQNEQFF